Sequencing of this T cell receptor (beta chain) was carried out in a study of T cell clonality in common variable immunodeficiency. The table came from immunoSEQ multiplex PCR; TCRdb's copy has only in-frame clones and leaves some out. The sample shows about 59,000 clones, no singletons; the ten largest hold around 0.84%. There are many counts of this clone. The antigen remains undetermined. Study outcomes and limitations: In common variable immunodeficiency, TCR beta chains reportedly carried fewer deletions and N-nucleotide insertions. TCRbeta clonality was increased in CVID versus healthy controls.

Sequenced input: peripheral blood mononuclear cells. The TCR originated in a person aged 18-69 years in good health.

Incomplete CDR3 DNA: TGCAGTGCCAGGGACCCTGGGACAGAAAGCACAGATACG. Amino acid sequence: CSARDPGTESTDT. The complete CDR3 reads CSARDPGTESTDTQYF. The rearrangement links TRBV20-1 to TRBJ2-3; 7 bases fit TRBD1. The read gets to within 3 residues of the CDR3 end, and the germline J gene fills in the rest. Germline trimming cut 6 bases from V and 0 bases from J; bases unmatched to any gene: 12. This CDR3 region has 16 residues. Germline CDR1 reads DFQATT; CDR2 reads SNEGSKA (reference sequence).